The source of this T cell receptor (beta chain) is a study of early T cells in non-severe SARS-CoV-2 infection. CDR1 is SGHRS and CDR2 is YFSETQ in the germline V gene. With 0 bases clipped from V and 6 bases from J, the junction kept 0 bases outside the gene matches. The CDR3 consists of 14 residues. The protocol attached unique molecular identifiers to individual cDNA molecules. A single record per CDR3 protein comes from TCRdb applying MiXCR to the 5' RACE reads. This repertoire shows roughly 58,000 distinct CDR3 sequences, about 9.9% found once; its top ten account for roughly 10%. Sequencing was carried out using whole blood. The origin of this receptor is an adult who was a healthcare worker with PCR-confirmed SARS-CoV-2 infection or an uninfected control (not recorded which). This sequence joins TRBV5-1 and TRBJ2-1; 10 bases line up with TRBD1. Here the CDR3 reads CASSLGTGGNEQFF. CDR3 nucleotide sequence: TGCGCCAGCAGCTTGGGGACAGGGGGCAATGAGCAGTTCTTC.